Each of the 16 T cell receptor beta chains below was sequenced from the same sample in a study of T-cell memory formation after mild COVID-19 (dated by TCRdb to 2020 to 2023). Libraries were prepared through 5' RACE. The data were produced on an Illumina NovaSeq 6000. TCRdb ran its own pipeline on the public reads, namely fastp trimming at Q25 and MiXCR clone calling, and kept in-frame beta chains. One record per CDR3 amino acid sequence lists the most common genes and DNA. This sample holds a few hundred thousand distinct CDR3 sequences; 28% were observed only once. Together, the top ten hold 13% of the sample. Sequenced material: PBMCs or a T cell subset sorted from them (not recorded which). Receptor source: an adult woman who had mild COVID-19 (a few samples of this study predate the infection). The sample titles of this study are shuffled in the database, so cell type and time point are left out; the donor was told from shared clones.

The rearrangement joins TRBV7-9 to TRBJ2-7, with TRBD1 matching over 10 bases. The CDR3 has 15 amino acids. Losses at the gene ends were 7 bases for V and 4 bases for J; bases not matched to a gene: 10. Germline V lookup: CDR1 SEHNR, CDR2 FQNEAQ (reference sequence). This chain's CDR3 is CASTNEGQGLYEQYF. DNA of the CDR3: TGTGCCAGCACCAATGAGGGACAGGGGCTTTACGAGCAGTACTTC.

There are a few counts of this clonotype. This sequence joins TRBV5-1 and TRBJ2-1; no definite D call. V gave up 0 bases and J gave up 5 bases, with 9 bases separating them. There are 14 residues in the CDR3. The V gene's germline CDR1 is SGHRS and CDR2 YFSETQ. CDR3 DNA sequence: TGCGCCAGCAGCTTGGGGCGGTGGGACAATGAGCAGTTCTTC. The encoded protein is CASSLGRWDNEQFF.

This rearrangement joins TRBV6-6 to TRBJ1-5; no clear D gene. The CDR3 covers 14 residues. Germline V CDR1 and CDR2: MNHNY, SVGAGI (reference sequence). The V end was cut by 7 bases, the J end by 7 bases, with 17 bases between. CDR3 amino acids: CASTHFGEDQPQHF. CDR3 coding DNA: TGTGCCAGCACTCATTTTGGGGAGGACCAGCCCCAGCATTTT.

The chain recombines TRBV7-2 with TRBJ1-5; unclear D gene. This CDR3 region has 15 residues. The germline CDR1 and CDR2 sequences are SGHTA and FQGNSA. V was cut by 0 bases and J by 7 bases, with 13 bases left in between. The CDR3 loop is CASSLARGSGQPQHF. The CDR3 nucleotides are TGTGCCAGCAGCTTAGCACGGGGATCGGGACAGCCCCAGCATTTT.

The V and J genes are TRBV5-6 and TRBJ2-1, with 13 nucleotides matching TRBD2. With 4 bases clipped from V and 7 bases from J, the junction kept 5 bases outside the gene matches. Per the germline V gene, CDR1 is SGHDT and CDR2 is YYEEEE. This CDR3 spans 15 amino acids. This chain's CDR3 is CASSTGLAGFNEQFF. CDR3 sequence (DNA): TGTGCCAGCAGCACGGGACTAGCGGGGTTTAATGAGCAGTTCTTC.

This chain connects TRBV12-3 or TRBV12-4 to TRBJ1-1; 9 bases match TRBD1. This CDR3 contains 13 residues. V was pared by 6 bases and J by 8 bases, with 7 bases of the junction left unmatched. CDR3 in DNA: TGTGCCAGCAGACAGGGGGCAGGTGGGGAAGCTTTCTTT. This encodes CASRQGAGGEAFF.

V gene TRBV12-3 or TRBV12-4 combines with J gene TRBJ2-1; D may be TRBD1 (5 bases). V was shortened by 3 bases and J by 4 bases, with 13 bases between the two germline ends. This CDR3 contains 15 residues. In nucleotides, the CDR3 is TGTGCCAGCAGTTTGACTGGGGCCAATTACAATGAGCAGTTCTTC. The encoded protein is CASSLTGANYNEQFF.

The chain combines TRBV24-1 with TRBJ1-2; weak D call: TRBD1 (6 bases). Germline CDR1 is KGHDR and CDR2 is SFDVKD. The CDR3 extends over 13 amino acids. Trimming cost V 7 bases and J 7 bases, with 15 bases left between them. The CDR3 sequence: CATSLGTKVGYTF. CDR3 nucleotides: TGTGCCACCAGCCTCGGGACAAAAGTTGGCTACACCTTC.

The genes are TRBV20-1 and TRBJ2-3; no clear D gene. Looked up from germline, CDR1 is DFQATT and CDR2 is SNEGSKA (reference sequence). The V end lost 3 bases, the J end lost 2 bases, and 9 bases lay between the germline ends. The CDR3 covers 13 residues. The CDR3 loop is CSASILLTDTQYF. Here the CDR3 DNA reads TGCAGTGCTAGTATCCTACTCACAGATACGCAGTATTTT.

This clonotype has only a few counts. V gene TRBV10-3 combines with J gene TRBJ1-1; TRBD1 might be the D (5 bases). The CDR3 has 15 amino acids. Germline CDR1 ENHRY, CDR2 SYGVKD. V shed 3 bases and J shed 1 base, with 12 bases lying between them. The CDR3 sequence is CAISDNQGRNTEAFF. The CDR3 coding sequence is TGTGCCATCAGTGATAACCAGGGACGGAACACTGAAGCTTTCTTT.

This chain joins TRBV3-1 and TRBJ2-1; possibly TRBD1 or TRBD2 for D (7 bases each). V shed 3 bases and J shed 16 bases, with 16 bases lying between them. In germline, CDR1 is LGHDT, CDR2 YNNKEL (reference sequence). The CDR3 length is 12 residues. CDR3 sequence (DNA): TGTGCCAGCAGCCAGGGTGGCAGGGGGGGTTTCTTC. Translated, it gives CASSQGGRGGFF.

The V gene is TRBV11-2, the J gene TRBJ2-1, with TRBD2 as a possible D gene (6 bases). V lost 3 bases and J 2 bases, leaving 14 bases between the germline ends. Germline V lookup: CDR1 SGHAT, CDR2 FQNNGV. The CDR3 is made up of 16 amino acids. CDR3 amino acids: CASSLSLAGTYNEQFF. CDR3 bases: TGTGCCAGCAGCTTGTCGCTGGCGGGAACCTACAATGAGCAGTTCTTC.

In this sample, this clonotype turned up a few times. The rearrangement links TRBV4-3 to TRBJ2-1; D call uncertain. Germline V gene sequence: CDR1 LGHNA, CDR2 YSLEER. Trimming pared 1 base from V and 7 bases from J, leaving 11 bases between. The length of the CDR3 is 14 residues. CDR3 bases: TGCGCCAGCAGCCAAGCCCGGGCCGGGAATGAGCAGTTCTTC. The encoded protein is CASSQARAGNEQFF.

This clonotype was found a few times. This rearrangement joins TRBV21-1 to TRBJ1-1; the tabulated D call, TRBD1, remains unverified against the DNA. TRBV21-1 has pseudogene status. The CDR3 runs to 19 residues. CDR3 DNA sequence: TGTGCCAGCAGCTATCGCTCCCTGGACGGGGCTGGTAAGAACACTGAAGCTTTCTTT. Translating it yields CASSYRSLDGAGKNTEAFF.

Many counts were recorded for this clonotype. The chain carries TRBV5-1 and TRBJ1-4; 12 positions match TRBD1. Germline trimming cut 5 bases from V and 5 bases from J; bases unmatched to any gene: 4. The CDR3 spans 15 residues. CDR1 SGHRS and CDR2 YFSETQ come from the germline V gene. The DNA of the CDR3 is TGCGCCAGCAGAGGGACAGGGGGCCCAAATGAAAAACTGTTTTTT. As protein: CASRGTGGPNEKLFF. Variable domain in full (rest from reference TRBV5-1 and TRBJ1-4): KAGVTQTPRYLIKTRGQQVTLSCSPISGHRSVSWYQQTPGQGLQFLFEYFSETQRNKGNFPGRFSGRQFSNSRSEMNVSTLELGDSALYLCASRGTGGPNEKLFFGSGTQLSVL.

J is TRBJ2-1 and V is TRBV13; 7 bases agree with TRBD1. CDR1 is PRHDT and CDR2 is FYEKMQ in the germline V gene (reference sequence). Trimming cost V 6 bases and J 7 bases; bases outside gene matches: 12. CDR3 length: 15 amino acids. CDR3 residues: CASSLGRGLGNEQFF. The CDR3 region has the DNA TGTGCCAGCAGTCTAGGAAGGGGGCTCGGGAATGAGCAGTTCTTC.